This T cell receptor (beta chain) originates from a study of regulatory T cells in long-lasting Graves disease. About the study: Graves' patients with a new diagnosis had received antithyroid drugs under 3 months.

Time point given: newly diagnosed GD, antithyroid drugs for less than 3 months. Extracted RNA from PBMCs served as the source of the TCR library. This CDR3 is 13 amino acids long. V was trimmed by 8 bases and J by 3 bases, leaving 13 bases between them. The V gene's germline CDR1 is MGHDK and CDR2 SYGVNS. Arm-PCR with iRepertoire HTBI primers amplified the CDR3 regions for these TCR beta libraries. Each CDR3 protein gets one entry after TCRdb re-called the multiplex PCR reads with MiXCR. The sample lists about 530,000 distinct CDR3 sequences, 15% to 20% occurring once. In addition, the sample was reused for a study of T cells in Graves' hyperthyroidism and ophthalmopathy.

This receptor was identified in a middle-aged woman with Graves disease. This chain links TRBV25-1 with TRBJ1-2; possibly TRBD1 for D (6 bases). This sample comprised peripheral blood mononuclear cells (PBMCs), obtained at new diagnosis, from a patient treated with antithyroid drugs. The DNA for the CDR3 is TGTGCCAGCGGCCACAGGGTTCACTATGGCTACACCTTC. Its translation is CASGHRVHYGYTF.